This T cell receptor beta chain comes out of a study of blood T cell repertoires in COVID-19. Looking at the study overall: Specimens from acute and convalescent COVID-19 originated in the United States, Italy and Spain. T cells, B-cell-depleted T cells, or PBMCs provided the cDNA or gDNA that served as material.

CDR1 and CDR2 (germline): MDHEN, SYDVKM. This CDR3 region has 16 residues. After removal of 8 bases from V and 3 bases from J, the junction contained 11 bases not matched to a gene. This clone was seen once. Per the original data handling: Reference gene primer amplification yielded estimated nucleated cell counts. Repertoires were generated with immunoSEQ multiplex PCR, while TCRdb's copy carries only in-frame clones and drops some. The DNA was the basis for D and trimming; V, J and clone size are from that table. The sample lists about 120,000 clones, 75% to 90% occurring once. The sequencing sample was made of peripheral blood. The chain uses TRBV28 and TRBJ2-2; TRBD1 agrees at 8 bases. The origin of this receptor is a woman in her forties or fifties with acute or convalescent COVID-19. The CDR3 DNA follows: TGTGCCAGCCACTATTCGACAGGGGACTACACCGGGGAGCTGTTTTTT. Protein product: CASHYSTGDYTGELFF.